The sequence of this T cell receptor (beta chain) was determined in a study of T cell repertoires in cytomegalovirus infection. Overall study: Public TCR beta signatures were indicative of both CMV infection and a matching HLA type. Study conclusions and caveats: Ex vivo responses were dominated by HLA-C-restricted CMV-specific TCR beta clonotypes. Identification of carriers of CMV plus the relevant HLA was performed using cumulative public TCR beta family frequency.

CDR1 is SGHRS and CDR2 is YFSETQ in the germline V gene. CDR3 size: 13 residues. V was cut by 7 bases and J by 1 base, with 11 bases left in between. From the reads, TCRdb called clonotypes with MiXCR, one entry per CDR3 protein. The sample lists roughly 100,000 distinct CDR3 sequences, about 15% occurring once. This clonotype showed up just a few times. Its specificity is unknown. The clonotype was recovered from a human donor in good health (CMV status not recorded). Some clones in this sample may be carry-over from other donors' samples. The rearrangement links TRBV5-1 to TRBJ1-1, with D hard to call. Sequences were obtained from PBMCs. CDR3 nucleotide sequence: TGCGCCAGCTCCGAAGGAGCGAACACTGAAGCTTTCTTT. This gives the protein CASSEGANTEAFF.